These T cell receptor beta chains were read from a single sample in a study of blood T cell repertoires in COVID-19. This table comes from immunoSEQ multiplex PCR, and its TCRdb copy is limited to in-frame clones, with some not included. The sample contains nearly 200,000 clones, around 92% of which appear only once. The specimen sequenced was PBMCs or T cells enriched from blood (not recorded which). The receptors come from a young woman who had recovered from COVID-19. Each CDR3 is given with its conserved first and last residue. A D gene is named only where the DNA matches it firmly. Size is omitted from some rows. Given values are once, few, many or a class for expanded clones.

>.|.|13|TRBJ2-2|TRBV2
CASSGSLTGELFF
TGTGCCAGCAGTGGTTCCCTGACCGGGGAGCTGTTTTTT
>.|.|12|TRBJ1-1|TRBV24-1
CATSDRGTEAFF
TGTGCCACCAGTGATAGGGGTACTGAAGCTTTCTTT
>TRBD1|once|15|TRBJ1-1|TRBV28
CASSLGTALNTEAFF
TGTGCCAGCAGCTTAGGGACAGCCTTGAACACTGAAGCTTTCTTT
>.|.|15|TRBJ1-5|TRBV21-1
CASSKVTAGNQPQHF
TGTGCCAGCAGCAAAGTGACAGCCGGCAATCAGCCCCAGCATTTT
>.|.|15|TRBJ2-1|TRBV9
CASSVVGGPYNEQFF
TGTGCCAGCAGCGTAGTGGGGGGTCCCTACAATGAGCAGTTCTTC
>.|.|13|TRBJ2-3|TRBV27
CASRQTSTDTQYF
TGTGCCAGCAGGCAGACTAGCACAGATACGCAGTATTTT
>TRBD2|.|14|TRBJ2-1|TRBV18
CASSPPGGVNEQFF
TGTGCCAGCTCACCCCCGGGAGGGGTCAATGAGCAGTTCTTC
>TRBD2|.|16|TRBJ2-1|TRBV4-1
CASSQGPVGGINEQFF
TGCGCCAGCAGCCAAGGCCCCGTGGGGGGGATAAATGAGCAGTTCTTC
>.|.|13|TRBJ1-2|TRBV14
CASSFGLSVGYTF
TGTGCCAGCAGCTTCGGCCTAAGCGTTGGCTACACCTTC
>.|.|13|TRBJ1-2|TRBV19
CASSPTDNYGYTF
TGTGCCAGTAGTCCGACAGATAACTATGGCTACACCTTC
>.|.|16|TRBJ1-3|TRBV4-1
CASSQDPFRAGDTIYF
TGCGCCAGCAGCCAAGATCCGTTCCGGGCGGGAGACACCATATATTTT
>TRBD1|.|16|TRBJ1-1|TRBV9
CASSVGIQGARTEAFF
TGTGCCAGCAGCGTAGGAATCCAGGGGGCGCGCACTGAAGCTTTCTTT
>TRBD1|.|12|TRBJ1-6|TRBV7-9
CASQGENSPLHF
TGTGCCAGCCAGGGGGAGAATTCACCCCTCCACTTT
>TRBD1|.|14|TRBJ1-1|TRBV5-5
CASSYRGERTEAFF
TGTGCCAGCAGTTACAGGGGTGAGAGGACTGAAGCTTTCTTT
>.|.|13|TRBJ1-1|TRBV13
CASSFWGPREAFF
TGTGCCAGCAGCTTTTGGGGGCCCCGTGAAGCTTTCTTT
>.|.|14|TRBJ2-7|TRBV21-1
CASSKEGRTYEQYF
TGTGCCAGCAGCAAGGAGGGCAGAACCTACGAGCAGTACTTC